The 14 T cell receptor beta chains presented below share a single source sample, sequenced in a study of T cell responses to AZD1222 COVID-19 vaccine. Using immunoSEQ multiplex PCR, the repertoire was profiled, and TCRdb retains in-frame clones only, with some absent. The repertoire holds roughly 100,000 clones, with around 87% as singletons. Sample: peripheral blood, taken 28 days after the second AZD1222 dose. Every receptor here comes from an adult who received the AZD1222 COVID-19 vaccine.

In its sample, this clone was seen once. This chain links TRBV10-2 with TRBJ2-3; 10 nucleotides align to TRBD1. In germline, CDR1 is WSHSY, CDR2 SAAADI. V trimming: 4 bases; J trimming: 5 bases; junction bases outside the gene matches: 6. CDR3 length: 15 residues. CDR3 sequence reads: CASSAGDRGVDTQYF. The CDR3 region has the DNA TGCGCCAGCAGTGCAGGGGACAGGGGAGTAGATACGCAGTATTTT.

This sequence joins TRBV5-4 and TRBJ2-7, with D perhaps matching TRBD1 (6 bases). The CDR3 is made up of 15 amino acids. Germline V CDR1 and CDR2: SGHNT, YYREEE (reference sequence). The germline V and J ends were trimmed by 2 bases and 0 bases, with 12 bases remaining between them. The CDR3 DNA is TGTGCCAGCAGCTTCCAGGGGCTGACCTCCTACGAGCAGTACTTC. It yields the protein CASSFQGLTSYEQYF.

The rearrangement links TRBV9 to TRBJ2-2; 7 bases fit TRBD2. V shed 6 bases and J 4 bases; nucleotides not matched to a gene: 3. The CDR3 length is 13 residues. The V gene's germline CDR1 is SGDLS and CDR2 YYNGEE. The CDR3 bases are TGTGCCAGCACGCGGGAGCCCACCGGGGAGCTGTTTTTT. Translation gives CASTREPTGELFF.

A remark on this clone: One end of the junction varies from germline; a read error may be responsible. This chain connects TRBV19 to TRBJ1-1, with D hard to call. This CDR3 region has 13 residues. Germline CDR1 and CDR2: LNHDA and SQIVND (reference sequence). The CDR3 DNA is TGTGTCAGTCAACTTGCCCTGAACACTGAAGCTTTCTTT. Its protein product is CVSQLALNTEAFF. Drawing the rest from reference TRBV19 and TRBJ1-1, the complete variable domain is DGGITQSPKYLFRKEGQNVTLSCEQNLNHDAMYWYRQDPGQGLRLIYYSQIVNDFQKGDIAEGYSVSREKKESFPLTVTSAQKNPTAFYLCVSQLALNTEAFFGQGTRLTVV.

The rearrangement links TRBV12-3 or TRBV12-4 to TRBJ1-1; D uncertain. The germline V and J ends were trimmed by 5 bases and 4 bases, with 11 bases remaining between them. The CDR3 contains 13 residues. CDR3 region: CASSQRLFTEAFF. The CDR3 region has the DNA TGTGCCAGCAGTCAGAGACTATTCACTGAAGCTTTCTTT.

CDR3 DNA sequence: TGTGCCAGTAGTATTCTGCTAGGGGGACAGGGAAACACCGGGGAGCTGTTTTTT. Its translation: CASSILLGGQGNTGELFF. The rearrangement links TRBV19 to TRBJ2-2, with 9 bases aligning to TRBD1. J was trimmed by 2 bases and V by 3 bases; bases with no gene match: 10. CDR3 length: 18 residues. CDR1 is LNHDA, CDR2 SQIVND, per germline (reference sequence). Full variable domain (rest looked up from reference TRBV19 and TRBJ2-2): DGGITQSPKYLFRKEGQNVTLSCEQNLNHDAMYWYRQDPGQGLRLIYYSQIVNDFQKGDIAEGYSVSREKKESFPLTVTSAQKNPTAFYLCASSILLGGQGNTGELFFGEGSRLTVL.

The chain has TRBV5-5 and TRBJ2-7, with TRBD1 matching 7 bases. V was pared by 9 bases and J by 5 bases, with 11 bases of the junction left unmatched. The germline CDR1 and CDR2 sequences are SGHKS and YYEKEE (reference sequence). The CDR3 loop spans 13 amino acids. The CDR3 nucleotides read TGTGCCACTGCACGACAGGGCGGCCACGAGCAGTACTTC. It translates to CATARQGGHEQYF. The full variable domain, completed using reference TRBV5-5 and TRBJ2-7, is DAGVTQSPTHLIKTRGQQVTLRCSPISGHKSVSWYQQVLGQGPQFIFQYYEKEERGRGNFPDRFSARQFPNYSSELNVNALLLGDSALYLCATARQGGHEQYFGPGTRLTVT.

V is TRBV10-1 and J is TRBJ2-2; D remains ambiguous. Germline V gene lookup returns CDR1 WNHNN and CDR2 SYGVQD (reference sequence). The germline V and J ends were trimmed by 3 bases and 5 bases, with 7 bases remaining between them. This CDR3 region has 13 residues. The CDR3 DNA is TGCGCCAGCAGTGAAGACGGGACCGGGGAGCTGTTTTTT. This encodes CASSEDGTGELFF.

Comments on this clone: The DNA is omitted, as the CDR3 cannot be located on it reliably, and the CDR3 follows TCRdb's listing. The chain combines TRBV12-3 or TRBV12-4 with TRBJ2-1. The CDR3 totals 11 residues, both ends included. CDR3 protein: CASTGSLYQFF.

CDR3 bases: TGTGCCAGCTTAGGCAGGCCGGACACCGGGGAGCTGTTTTTT. Protein: CASLGRPDTGELFF. The chain has TRBV2 and TRBJ2-2; D is undetermined. This CDR3 spans 14 amino acids. Between the trimmed V and J ends, which lost 8 bases and 3 bases, there was a span of 13 bases. Germline CDR1 SNHLY, CDR2 FYNNEI.

The chain's CDR3 is CASSLGGTQPQHF. The CDR3 nucleotides are TGCGCCAGCAGCTTGGGAGGGACTCAGCCCCAGCATTTT. The chain carries TRBV5-1 and TRBJ1-5, with a possible D match to TRBD1 (5 bases). CDR3 length: 13 amino acids. Between the trimmed V and J ends, which lost 0 bases and 6 bases, there was a span of 7 bases. Germline V gives CDR1 SGHRS, CDR2 YFSETQ.

CDR3 sequence reads: CASSALVGYTF. CDR3 coding DNA: TGTGCCAGCAGCGCCCTTGTTGGCTACACCTTC. The chain links TRBV9 to TRBJ1-2; D unresolved. CDR1 is SGDLS and CDR2 is YYNGEE in the germline V gene. The V gene lost 3 bases and the J gene lost 7 bases, with 7 bases spanning the gap. The CDR3 consists of 11 residues.

This clone was seen only once. J is TRBJ1-2 and V is TRBV7-3; D may be TRBD1 (6 bases). Germline V gene data show CDR1 as SGHTA and CDR2 as FQGTGA. This CDR3 region has 14 residues. Trimming stripped 5 bases from V and 4 bases from J, with 14 bases between. The CDR3 nucleotides read TGTGCCAGCAGCCCAGGGGTAGGATCCTATGGCTACACCTTC. The encoded protein is CASSPGVGSYGYTF.

This clone appeared a few times. This chain uses TRBV7-3 with TRBJ2-2; D remains unclear. There are 15 residues in the CDR3. Looked up from germline, CDR1 is SGHTA and CDR2 is FQGTGA. The germline V and J ends were trimmed by 5 bases and 3 bases, with 13 bases remaining between them. CDR3 sequence reads: CASSPRLRDTGELFF. The CDR3 DNA follows: TGTGCCAGCAGCCCTCGGCTGAGAGACACCGGGGAGCTGTTTTTT.